The 28 T cell receptor beta chains listed next were all sequenced from one sample in a study of PD-1 blockade in classical Hodgkin lymphoma. Time point meaning: cycle 4 day 1 (C4D1), after more than five weeks of nivolumab. Each of the patients experienced relapse following autologous stem cell transplantation, and their brentuximab vedotin exposure differed. Method: immunoSEQ multiplex PCR; TCRdb's copy keeps in-frame clones and lacks some. The sample records tens of thousands of clones, about 90% being singletons. Sequenced here: peripheral blood mononuclear cells (PBMCs), sampled before the fourth cycle of nivolumab. The receptors derive from a human donor with classical Hodgkin lymphoma.

The chain links TRBV5-1 to TRBJ2-2; 9 bases align to TRBD1. V was pared by 4 bases and J by 3 bases, with 1 base of the junction left unmatched. Germline V gene sequence: CDR1 SGHRS, CDR2 YFSETQ. The CDR3 is 14 amino acids. In nucleotides, the CDR3 is TGCGCCAGCAGCCGGACAGGGGACACCGGGGAGCTGTTTTTT. Its translation: CASSRTGDTGELFF.

A few counts support this clone. V gene TRBV4-1 combines with J gene TRBJ2-3; no clear D gene. The CDR3 runs 11 residues. Per the germline V gene, CDR1 is MGHRA and CDR2 is YSYEKL. V was shortened by 0 bases and J by 5 bases, with 0 bases between the two germline ends. CDR3 sequence reads: CASSQEDTQYF. CDR3 nucleotide sequence: TGCGCCAGCAGCCAAGAAGATACGCAGTATTTT.

The J gene is TRBJ2-7, the V gene TRBV11-3, with TRBD1 matching over 8 bases. V lost 5 bases and J lost 13; bases outside the gene matches: 10. The CDR3 extends over 12 amino acids. Germline CDR1 SGHNT, CDR2 YENEEA. The CDR3: CASSATGDTIYF. The CDR3 DNA reads as TGTGCCAGCAGCGCGACAGGGGACACAATCTACTTC.

The rearrangement uses TRBV7-9 and TRBJ2-1; 12 bases agree with TRBD2. CDR1 SEHNR and CDR2 FQNEAQ come from the germline V gene (reference sequence). CDR3 length: 15 residues. The ends lost 5 bases at V and 5 bases at J; junction bases unmatched: 4. The DNA for the CDR3 is TGTGCCAGCAGCATACTAGCGGGGGGTGACAATGAGCAGTTCTTC. This sequence encodes CASSILAGGDNEQFF.

The rearrangement links TRBV10-3 to TRBJ2-7; 10 bases are a match to TRBD1. There are 14 residues in the CDR3. CDR1 is ENHRY and CDR2 is SYGVKD in the germline V gene. The trim removed 6 bases at V and 6 bases at J, leaving 8 bases unmatched. The CDR3 reads CAISLPGQGSEQYF. The CDR3 nucleotides are TGTGCCATCAGCCTCCCGGGACAGGGGTCCGAGCAGTACTTC.

This clone occurred once. This rearrangement joins TRBV5-1 to TRBJ2-7; D is perhaps TRBD1 (9 bases). Germline lookup yields CDR1 SGHRS and CDR2 YFSETQ. The CDR3 length is 15 residues. The V and J ends lost 5 bases and 6 bases respectively, with 21 bases between them. CDR3 nucleotides: TGCGCCAGCAGTTTAGCGGGACAGGGCCCCTCCGAGCAGTACTTC. Translated: CASSLAGQGPSEQYF.

The chain recombines TRBV5-1 with TRBJ1-1; D may be TRBD1 (6 bases). V shed 2 bases and J shed 5 bases, with 13 bases lying between them. Germline CDR1 and CDR2: SGHRS and YFSETQ. This CDR3 spans 14 amino acids. The CDR3 sequence: CASSFGDRSTEAFF. CDR3 in DNA: TGCGCCAGCAGCTTCGGCGACAGGAGTACTGAAGCTTTCTTT.

The chain recombines TRBV4-2 with TRBJ2-5; no reliable D call. The tail of the sequence fits TRBJ2-7 better, so the J call may be wrong. This CDR3 is 14 amino acids long. Germline V CDR1 and CDR2: LGHNA, YNFKEQ. CDR3 loop: CASSQDRKFYEQYF. In nucleotides, the CDR3 is TGTGCCAGCAGCCAAGATCGGAAGTTCTACGAGCAGTACTTC.

V and J are TRBV7-2 and TRBJ2-1; 7 bases match TRBD1. The V gene's germline CDR1 is SGHTA and CDR2 FQGNSA. The CDR3 has 19 residues. Germline trimming cut 3 bases from V and 2 bases from J; bases unmatched to any gene: 16. This chain's CDR3 is CASSLRTGALFSTYNEQFF. The DNA for the CDR3 is TGTGCCAGCAGCTTGCGAACAGGGGCCCTATTCTCAACCTACAATGAGCAGTTCTTC.

The rearrangement links TRBV5-1 to TRBJ2-5; D tentatively reads TRBD1 or TRBD2 (5 bases each). Germline CDR1 reads SGHRS; CDR2 reads YFSETQ. This CDR3 comprises 15 residues. V lost 6 bases, J lost 5 bases, and 20 bases lay in between. The CDR3 here is CASTLLGTGSETQYF. The CDR3 DNA is TGCGCCAGCACCCTGTTGGGGACGGGCTCGGAGACCCAGTACTTC.

The gene calls are TRBV6-6 and TRBJ2-3; 8 bases match TRBD2. V shed 5 bases and J 2 bases; nucleotides not matched to a gene: 6. CDR3 length: 15 amino acids. Per germline, CDR1 MNHNY and CDR2 SVGAGI (reference sequence). Here the CDR3 reads CASSGLGLDTDTQYF. The CDR3 DNA reads TGTGCCAGCAGTGGACTGGGACTAGACACAGATACGCAGTATTTT.

This chain connects TRBV30 to TRBJ1-2; no reliable D call. Trimming cost V 0 bases and J 2 bases, with 10 bases left between them. Germline assignment: CDR1 GTSNPN and CDR2 SVGIG (reference sequence). CDR3 length equals 14 residues. The CDR3 bases are TGTGCCTGGAGTGTGGGTCAGGCAAACTATGGCTACACCTTC. Translating it yields CAWSVGQANYGYTF.

This chain links TRBV19 with TRBJ1-4; TRBD1 is a possible D gene (5 bases). V was clipped by 4 bases and J by 8 bases, with 20 bases between them. The CDR3 length is 16 residues. The germline CDR1 and CDR2 sequences are LNHDA and SQIVND (reference sequence). The CDR3 DNA follows: TGTGCCAGTAGTACTACCTTGGGGGTAGAGCGAGAAAAACTGTTTTTT. This sequence encodes CASSTTLGVEREKLFF.

This chain links TRBV5-1 with TRBJ2-6; 10 bases agree with TRBD1. Looked up from germline, CDR1 is SGHRS and CDR2 is YFSETQ. V lost 0 bases to trimming and J lost 2 bases; unmatched junction nucleotides: 2. The CDR3 spans 17 residues. The CDR3 sequence: CASSLGDRGAGANVLTF. Here the CDR3 DNA reads TGCGCCAGCAGCTTGGGGGACAGGGGTGCTGGGGCCAACGTCCTGACTTTC.

This clone was observed a few times. The chain uses TRBV5-1 and TRBJ2-1, with 8 positions matching TRBD1. J was trimmed by 7 bases and V by 4 bases; bases with no gene match: 7. Germline V gene sequence: CDR1 SGHRS, CDR2 YFSETQ. The CDR3 totals 14 residues. The CDR3 loop reads CASSLTGAENEQFF. CDR3 nucleotides: TGCGCCAGCAGCCTGACAGGGGCGGAGAATGAGCAGTTCTTC. Filled out from reference TRBV5-1 and TRBJ2-1, the complete variable domain reads KAGVTQTPRYLIKTRGQQVTLSCSPISGHRSVSWYQQTPGQGLQFLFEYFSETQRNKGNFPGRFSGRQFSNSRSEMNVSTLELGDSALYLCASSLTGAENEQFFGPGTRLTVL.

The chain carries TRBV11-2 and TRBJ1-6; a possible D gene is TRBD1 (5 bases). Germline CDR1 is SGHAT and CDR2 is FQNNGV. V gave up 2 bases and J gave up 11 bases, with 16 bases separating them. CDR3 size: 15 residues. The CDR3 here is CASSLIGTHQTPLHF. DNA of the CDR3: TGTGCCAGCAGCTTAATTGGGACCCATCAGACACCCCTCCACTTT. The whole variable domain, remainder taken from reference TRBV11-2 and TRBJ1-6, is EAGVAQSPRYKIIEKRQSVAFWCNPISGHATLYWYQQILGQGPKLLIQFQNNGVVDDSQLPKDRFSAERLKGVDSTLKIQPAKLEDSAVYLCASSLIGTHQTPLHFGNGTRLTVT.

V gene TRBV5-1 combines with J gene TRBJ2-3; D uncertain. Trimming shortened V by 0 bases and J by 0 bases, and 2 bases separated the two germline ends. The CDR3 is 13 amino acids. From germline, CDR1 is SGHRS and CDR2 YFSETQ. The CDR3 spells CASSLDSTDTQYF. As DNA, the CDR3 is TGCGCCAGCAGCTTGGATAGCACAGATACGCAGTATTTT. The full variable domain, completed using reference TRBV5-1 and TRBJ2-3, is KAGVTQTPRYLIKTRGQQVTLSCSPISGHRSVSWYQQTPGQGLQFLFEYFSETQRNKGNFPGRFSGRQFSNSRSEMNVSTLELGDSALYLCASSLDSTDTQYFGPGTRLTVL.

V is TRBV30 and J is TRBJ2-7; 9 bases match TRBD1. Trimming cost V 7 bases and J 6 bases; bases outside gene matches: 10. The CDR3 consists of 13 residues. Germline V gene sequence: CDR1 GTSNPN, CDR2 SVGIG (reference sequence). CDR3 residues: CAYMIQGAGEQYF. CDR3 DNA sequence: TGTGCCTATATGATACAGGGGGCAGGCGAGCAGTACTTC.

V is TRBV20-1 and J is TRBJ2-7; either TRBD1 or TRBD2 may fit D (5 bases each). The V gene's germline CDR1 is DFQATT and CDR2 SNEGSKA (reference sequence). V gave up 5 bases and J gave up 6 bases, with 11 bases separating them. This CDR3 comprises 11 residues. Here the CDR3 DNA reads TGCAGTGCTTCCGGGACCATCGAGCAGTACTTC. Translated: CSASGTIEQYF.

This sequence joins TRBV7-8 and TRBJ1-1; no clear D gene. V gave up 3 bases and J gave up 5 bases, with 4 bases separating them. The CDR3 runs 11 residues. In germline, CDR1 is SGHVS, CDR2 FQNEAQ. CDR3 loop: CASSLATEAFF. The CDR3 DNA reads TGTGCCAGCAGCTTGGCGACTGAAGCTTTCTTT.

The rearrangement uses TRBV28 and TRBJ1-5; TRBD1 agrees at 8 bases. The germline CDR1 and CDR2 sequences are MDHEN and SYDVKM. This CDR3 region has 15 residues. V was pared by 8 bases and J by 1 base, with 7 bases of the junction left unmatched. The chain's CDR3 is CASGSRDRSNQPQHF. In DNA, the CDR3 is TGTGCCAGCGGGAGCAGGGACAGGAGCAATCAGCCCCAGCATTTT.

The V and J genes are TRBV30 and TRBJ2-7; D not resolved. The CDR3 covers 17 residues. With 1 base removed from V and 5 bases from J, the gap between germline ends came to 24 bases. The germline gives CDR1 GTSNPN, CDR2 SVGIG (reference sequence). CDR3 nucleotide sequence: TGTGCCTGGAGTGACAGTGTCCAGTGGAAAATCATGCACGAGCAGTACTTC. Translated: CAWSDSVQWKIMHEQYF. The full variable domain, its missing parts supplied by reference TRBV30 and TRBJ2-7, is SQTIHQWPATLVQPVGSPLSLECTVEGTSNPNLYWYRQAAGRGLQLLFYSVGIGQISSEVPQNLSASRPQDRQFILSSKKLLLSDSGFYLCAWSDSVQWKIMHEQYFGPGTRLTVT.

This sequence joins TRBV10-2 and TRBJ2-7; TRBD2 matches at 9 bases. Germline trimming cut 3 bases from V and 4 bases from J; bases unmatched to any gene: 10. In germline, CDR1 is WSHSY, CDR2 SAAADI. The length of the CDR3 is 16 residues. In nucleotides, the CDR3 is TGCGCCAGCAGTGACCCCGCTAGCGGGGATTCTTACGAGCAGTACTTC. This gives the protein CASSDPASGDSYEQYF.

The chain combines TRBV6-1 with TRBJ2-2; D call uncertain. Trimming pared 4 bases from V and 5 bases from J, leaving 20 bases between. This CDR3 is built from 17 residues. Germline values: CDR1 MNHNS, CDR2 SASEGT. The CDR3 DNA reads TGTGCCAGCAGTGTTGGCCCGAGCCGGGTAACGACCGGGGAGCTGTTTTTT. Protein product: CASSVGPSRVTTGELFF.

V and J are TRBV6-1 and TRBJ1-1, with D possibly matching TRBD1 (6 bases). The CDR3 covers 14 residues. CDR1 is MNHNS and CDR2 is SASEGT in the germline V gene. V lost 3 bases and J lost 2, with 10 bases in between. The CDR3 DNA reads TGTGCCAGCAGTGAGCAGGGGCCCAACACTGAAGCTTTCTTT. Amino acid sequence: CASSEQGPNTEAFF.

The chain has TRBV5-5 and TRBJ1-1, with D unclear. The CDR3 has 15 amino acids. Trimming removed 4 bases from V and 2 bases from J, with 15 bases in between. Germline V gene lookup returns CDR1 SGHKS and CDR2 YYEKEE (reference sequence). The CDR3 is CASSPIGIANTEAFF. DNA for the CDR3: TGTGCCAGCAGCCCGATCGGGATTGCCAACACTGAAGCTTTCTTT.

V gene TRBV5-1 combines with J gene TRBJ2-6; no firm D call. In germline, CDR1 is SGHRS, CDR2 YFSETQ. This CDR3 contains 15 residues. V lost 3 bases and J 0 bases, leaving 7 bases between the germline ends. The CDR3 sequence is CASSYDLSGANVLTF. The CDR3 DNA follows: TGCGCCAGCAGCTACGACCTCTCTGGGGCCAACGTCCTGACTTTC. The variable domain in full, completed from reference TRBV5-1 and TRBJ2-6, reads KAGVTQTPRYLIKTRGQQVTLSCSPISGHRSVSWYQQTPGQGLQFLFEYFSETQRNKGNFPGRFSGRQFSNSRSEMNVSTLELGDSALYLCASSYDLSGANVLTFGAGSRLTVL.

This clone appeared once. The chain has TRBV5-1 and TRBJ1-4; D unclear. Per germline, CDR1 SGHRS and CDR2 YFSETQ. With 0 bases removed from V and 3 bases from J, the gap between germline ends came to 21 bases. CDR3 size: 19 residues. As DNA, the CDR3 is TGCGCCAGCAGCTTGGTCCTTTTCGGCCCGACCCGAGCTAATGAAAAACTGTTTTTT. Translating gives CASSLVLFGPTRANEKLFF.